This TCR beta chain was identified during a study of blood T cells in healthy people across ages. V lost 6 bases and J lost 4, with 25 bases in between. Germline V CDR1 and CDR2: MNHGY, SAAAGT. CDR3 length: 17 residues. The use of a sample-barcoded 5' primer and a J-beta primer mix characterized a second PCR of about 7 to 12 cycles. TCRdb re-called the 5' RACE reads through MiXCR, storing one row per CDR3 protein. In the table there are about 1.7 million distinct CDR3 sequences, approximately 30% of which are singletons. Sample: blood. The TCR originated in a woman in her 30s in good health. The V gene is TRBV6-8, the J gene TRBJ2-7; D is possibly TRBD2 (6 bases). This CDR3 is CASSTTNHRDSPYEQYF. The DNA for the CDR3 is TGTGCCAGCAGCACAACTAATCACCGGGACTCCCCTTACGAGCAGTACTTC.